This T cell receptor beta chain emerged from a study of blood T cell repertoires in COVID-19. Study summary: COVID-19 samples collected from the United States, Italy and Spain covered acute and convalescent phases. T cells, B-cell-depleted T cells, or PBMCs supplied cDNA or gDNA.

Per the original methods: Scientists estimated how many nucleated cells there were by amplifying reference gene primers. Produced via immunoSEQ multiplex PCR; TCRdb's table is partial and in-frame only. V, J and clone size reflect that table, while D and trimming were determined from the DNA. Here the sample spans roughly 66,000 clones, roughly nine tenths being singletons. Germline values: CDR1 SGHTA, CDR2 FQGTGA. The CDR3 loop spans 19 amino acids. Trimming took 8 bases from V and 1 from J; bases not matched to a gene: 17. The chain uses TRBV7-3 and TRBJ2-3, with 11 bases fitting TRBD2. The source of this sequence is a human donor in a cohort sampled during active COVID-19. What was sequenced was peripheral blood. In DNA, the CDR3 is TGTGCCAGCCGGGCATACGGGAGCTTAGCGGGAGGGGGCACAGATACGCAGTATTTT. Translating it yields CASRAYGSLAGGGTDTQYF.